The 27 T cell receptor beta chains listed next were all sequenced from one sample in a study of T cell changes during pregnancy in multiple sclerosis. Repertoires were generated with immunoSEQ multiplex PCR, while TCRdb's copy carries only in-frame clones and drops some. This sample carries about 69,000 clones, roughly 90% of them seen once, and the ten largest clones take 1.4%. The material sequenced was peripheral blood, taken in the third trimester of pregnancy. These receptors all stem from a female donor with multiple sclerosis, enrolled in a pregnancy study.

The J gene is TRBJ2-1, the V gene TRBV29-1; D remains unclear. The CDR3 loop spans 11 amino acids. V lost 5 bases and J 14 bases, leaving 16 bases between the germline ends. The germline V gene has CDR1 SQVTM and CDR2 ANQGSEA. CDR3 nucleotides: TGCAGCGTTAACACTCCGGCCCTAGAGTTCTTC. Its translation is CSVNTPALEFF.

J is TRBJ2-3 and V is TRBV2; D is perhaps TRBD2 (6 bases). The germline V gene encodes CDR1 SNHLY and CDR2 FYNNEI. Trimming removed 1 base at V and 5 bases at J, with 7 bases between. CDR3 size: 13 residues. The CDR3 region is CASSEGRGDTQYF. For the CDR3, the DNA is TGTGCCAGCAGTGAAGGGCGGGGAGATACGCAGTATTTT.

The rearrangement uses TRBV28 and TRBJ2-1; 8 positions match TRBD2. The ends lost 1 base at V and 9 bases at J; junction bases unmatched: 5. The CDR3 loop spans 14 amino acids. The germline V gene has CDR1 MDHEN and CDR2 SYDVKM. The CDR3 spells CASSLLRGGSEQFF. DNA of the CDR3: TGTGCCAGCAGTTTATTACGGGGGGGCAGTGAGCAGTTCTTC.

The V gene is TRBV6-1, the J gene TRBJ1-6; the match to TRBD1 covers 7 bases. The CDR3 spans 16 residues. V shed 2 bases and J 13 bases; nucleotides not matched to a gene: 14. Germline loops: CDR1 MNHNS, CDR2 SASEGT. The CDR3 spells CASSESVGARGDPLHF. The CDR3 nucleotides read TGTGCCAGCAGTGAATCGGTGGGGGCCAGGGGGGATCCCCTCCACTTT.

The CDR3 bases are TGTGCCAGCAGCTCGATGCGGGGGGGGAATGAAAAACTGTTTTTT. It encodes CASSSMRGGNEKLFF. The V call is TRBV7-9, the J call TRBJ1-4; D may be TRBD1 (5 bases). This CDR3 is 15 amino acids long. CDR1 SEHNR and CDR2 FQNEAQ come from the germline V gene (reference sequence). V lost 4 bases, J lost 5 bases, and 14 bases lay in between.

This clone appeared once. The CDR3 nucleotides are TGTGCCAGCTCTCCTAGCACAGATACGCAGTATTTT. Protein product: CASSPSTDTQYF. This chain links TRBV18 with TRBJ2-3; D call uncertain. The length of the CDR3 is 12 residues. CDR1 is KGHSH and CDR2 is LQKENI in the germline V gene. The V gene lost 6 bases and the J gene lost 0 bases, with 4 bases spanning the gap.

The rearrangement uses TRBV5-4 and TRBJ2-3, with 16 nucleotides matching TRBD2. Germline V CDR1 and CDR2: SGHNT, YYREEE (reference sequence). The J segment lost 1 base and the V segment lost 4 bases, leaving 3 bases of the junction unmatched. This CDR3 has 17 amino acids. As DNA, the CDR3 is TGTGCCAGCAGCGGAGGGACTAGCGGGGGGGGCACAGATACGCAGTATTTT. Amino acid sequence: CASSGGTSGGGTDTQYF.

The V call is TRBV15, the J call TRBJ2-7; 8 bases match TRBD1. The V gene's germline CDR1 is LNHNV and CDR2 YYDKDF (reference sequence). V shed 0 bases and J 5 bases; nucleotides not matched to a gene: 3. The CDR3 is made up of 14 amino acids. The CDR3 here is CATSRDRTGNEQYF. CDR3 in DNA: TGTGCCACCAGCAGAGACCGGACAGGGAACGAGCAGTACTTC.

The rearrangement joins TRBV6-5 to TRBJ2-3; 7 nucleotides agree with TRBD1. V shed 5 bases, J shed 4 bases, and the junction held 3 bases outside the gene matches. Germline loops: CDR1 MNHEY, CDR2 SVGAGI. The CDR3 consists of 13 residues. CDR3: CASSRQGPDTQYF. Here the CDR3 DNA reads TGTGCCAGCAGTAGACAGGGCCCAGATACGCAGTATTTT.

V usage is TRBV5-4 and J usage is TRBJ2-5; TRBD2 aligns across 10 bases. The J segment lost 5 bases and the V segment lost 4 bases, leaving 11 bases of the junction unmatched. This CDR3 is 16 amino acids long. The germline V gene encodes CDR1 SGHNT and CDR2 YYREEE (reference sequence). The CDR3 loop reads CASSRTSGPRGETQYF. CDR3 in DNA: TGTGCCAGCAGCAGGACTAGCGGACCACGGGGGGAGACCCAGTACTTC. Complete variable domain (other parts from reference TRBV5-4 and TRBJ2-5): ETGVTQSPTHLIKTRGQQVTLRCSSQSGHNTVSWYQQALGQGPQFIFQYYREEENGRGNFPPRFSGLQFPNYSSELNVNALELDDSALYLCASSRTSGPRGETQYFGPGTRLLVL.

This clone showed up just a few times. This chain links TRBV7-9 with TRBJ2-7; D possibly corresponds to TRBD1 (6 bases). The V end lost 1 base, the J end lost 4 bases, and 11 bases lay between the germline ends. Germline V gene lookup returns CDR1 SEHNR and CDR2 FQNEAQ (reference sequence). This CDR3 is 14 amino acids long. The CDR3 region is CASSLVDRKYEQYF. The CDR3 DNA sequence: TGTGCCAGCAGCTTAGTGGACAGAAAATACGAGCAGTACTTC.

This clone was seen only once. The chain employs TRBV5-1 and TRBJ2-1, with 7 bases that match TRBD2. V lost 1 base and J lost 5; bases outside the gene matches: 3. Germline CDR1 is SGHRS and CDR2 is YFSETQ. This CDR3 region has 14 residues. In nucleotides, the CDR3 is TGCGCCAGCAGCTTGAGGAGCGGGAACAATGAGCAGTTCTTC. It encodes CASSLRSGNNEQFF.

The V call is TRBV28, the J call TRBJ2-3; 7 bases are a match to TRBD1. The CDR3 totals 14 residues. Per germline, CDR1 MDHEN and CDR2 SYDVKM. V lost 2 bases, J lost 2 bases, and 1 base stayed unmatched. CDR3 loop: CASSLTGATDTQYF. The CDR3 DNA reads as TGTGCCAGCAGTTTAACAGGGGCCACAGATACGCAGTATTTT.

The CDR3 here is CASSYSVQGGTGELFF. In DNA, the CDR3 is TGTGCCAGCAGTTACTCGGTCCAGGGAGGCACCGGGGAGCTGTTTTTT. V and J are TRBV6-5 and TRBJ2-2; the D gene is possibly TRBD2 (6 bases). V lost 0 bases to trimming and J lost 4 bases, with 12 bases between them. Looked up from germline, CDR1 is MNHEY and CDR2 is SVGAGI. This CDR3 is 16 amino acids long.

This clone was seen a few times. This chain joins TRBV19 and TRBJ1-5; D not resolved. V lost 4 bases to trimming and J lost 3 bases, with 4 bases between them. The CDR3 consists of 12 residues. Per the germline V gene, CDR1 is LNHDA and CDR2 is SQIVND (reference sequence). This CDR3 is CASSTLNQPQHF. CDR3 DNA: TGTGCCAGTAGTACACTCAATCAGCCCCAGCATTTT.

The genes are TRBV9 and TRBJ1-4, with 10 bases identical to TRBD1. Trimming took 4 bases from V and 7 from J; bases not matched to a gene: 4. CDR1 SGDLS and CDR2 YYNGEE come from the germline V gene. This CDR3 contains 14 residues. CDR3 amino acids: CASSLGQGSEKLFF. The DNA of the CDR3 is TGTGCCAGCAGCTTGGGACAGGGGAGTGAAAAACTGTTTTTT.

The gene calls are TRBV5-1 and TRBJ2-2; D call uncertain. There are 15 residues in the CDR3. V was shortened by 0 bases and J by 8 bases, with 14 bases between the two germline ends. Germline V CDR1 and CDR2: SGHRS, YFSETQ. The chain's CDR3 is CASSLVAIRLGELFF. As DNA, the CDR3 is TGCGCCAGCAGCTTGGTAGCTATACGTTTGGGGGAGCTGTTTTTT.

The chain is built from TRBV6-1 and TRBJ1-2, with TRBD1 matching over 9 bases. The CDR3 contains 13 residues. Per germline, CDR1 MNHNS and CDR2 SASEGT. J was trimmed by 8 bases and V by 5 bases; bases with no gene match: 6. The DNA of the CDR3 is TGTGCCAGCAGTTTACAGGGGGCGGAGGGCTACACCTTC. Translating gives CASSLQGAEGYTF.

CDR3 amino acids: CASSQGGAGSYEQYF. In DNA, the CDR3 is TGTGCCAGCAGCCAGGGAGGGGCAGGATCCTACGAGCAGTACTTC. The V gene is TRBV5-4, the J gene TRBJ2-7, with 7 bases aligning to TRBD2. The CDR3 extends over 15 amino acids. Trimming cost V 4 bases and J 1 base; bases outside gene matches: 8. Germline loops: CDR1 SGHNT, CDR2 YYREEE (reference sequence).

V usage is TRBV5-1 and J usage is TRBJ1-4, with D unclear. The V end was cut by 3 bases, the J end by 5 bases, with 14 bases between. This CDR3 is 15 amino acids long. CDR1 and CDR2 (germline): SGHRS, YFSETQ. CDR3 residues: CASSWRRGGNEKLFF. DNA for the CDR3: TGCGCCAGCAGCTGGCGGCGGGGAGGGAATGAAAAACTGTTTTTT.

The V call is TRBV4-1, the J call TRBJ1-3, with D hard to call. V gave up 0 bases and J gave up 0 bases, with 6 bases separating them. From germline, CDR1 is MGHRA and CDR2 YSYEKL. This CDR3 has 15 amino acids. CDR3 sequence reads: CASSQDPFSGNTIYF. CDR3 sequence (DNA): TGCGCCAGCAGCCAAGACCCATTCTCTGGAAACACCATATATTTT.

The CDR3 sequence: CASSPRTSGTEQYF. The CDR3 nucleotides are TGTGCCAGCTCACCACGGACTAGTGGTACTGAGCAGTACTTC. The chain uses TRBV18 and TRBJ2-7; TRBD2 matches 7 bases. Germline assignment: CDR1 KGHSH and CDR2 LQKENI. The CDR3 totals 14 residues. V lost 1 base, J lost 7 bases, and 7 bases stayed unmatched. Supplemented by reference TRBV18 and TRBJ2-7, the full variable domain reads NAGVMQNPRHLVRRRGQEARLRCSPMKGHSHVYWYRQLPEEGLKFMVYLQKENIIDESGMPKERFSAEFPKEGPSILRIQQVVRGDSAAYFCASSPRTSGTEQYFGPGTRLTVT.

There are a few counts of this clone. V and J are TRBV19 and TRBJ1-5; no clear D. CDR3 length: 13 residues. The V gene lost 6 bases and the J gene lost 4 bases, with 10 bases spanning the gap. Germline CDR1 and CDR2: LNHDA and SQIVND (reference sequence). The CDR3 DNA reads TGTGCCAGTAGCGTCTCCAGAAATCAGCCCCAGCATTTT. Translation gives CASSVSRNQPQHF. The complete variable domain, with remaining parts taken from reference TRBV19 and TRBJ1-5, reads DGGITQSPKYLFRKEGQNVTLSCEQNLNHDAMYWYRQDPGQGLRLIYYSQIVNDFQKGDIAEGYSVSREKKESFPLTVTSAQKNPTAFYLCASSVSRNQPQHFGDGTRLSIL.

CDR3: CASSHNRNTGELFF. DNA for the CDR3: TGCGCCAGCAGCCACAACAGGAATACCGGGGAGCTGTTTTTT. The chain is built from TRBV4-1 and TRBJ2-2, with D possibly TRBD1 on 5 matching bases. There are 14 residues in the CDR3. Germline V gives CDR1 MGHRA, CDR2 YSYEKL. V dropped 3 bases and J dropped 5 bases, with 10 bases sitting between them.

This chain joins TRBV7-9 and TRBJ2-2, with a tentative D call TRBD2 (6 bases). Trimming cost V 3 bases and J 1 base, with 9 bases left between them. The CDR3 has 15 residues. CDR1 and CDR2 from the germline V gene are SEHNR and FQNEAQ (reference sequence). CDR3 coding DNA: TGTGCCAGCAGCTTCAGGAGGGGGAACACCGGGGAGCTGTTTTTT. This gives the protein CASSFRRGNTGELFF.

The J gene is TRBJ2-1, the V gene TRBV6-4; D unresolved. The CDR3 has 13 residues. V gave up 0 bases and J gave up 9 bases, with 9 bases separating them. CDR1 and CDR2 from the germline V gene are MRHNA and SNTAGT. This CDR3 is CASSDSHPGEQFF. In DNA form, the CDR3 reads TGTGCCAGCAGTGACTCCCACCCGGGTGAGCAGTTCTTC.

The chain has TRBV7-9 and TRBJ1-2; D ambiguous. Germline V CDR1 and CDR2: SEHNR, FQNEAQ (reference sequence). This CDR3 contains 14 residues. Trimming shortened V by 1 base and J by 5 bases, and 11 bases separated the two germline ends. CDR3 protein: CASSLDGNWYGYTF. For the CDR3, the DNA is TGTGCCAGCAGCTTAGACGGGAACTGGTATGGCTACACCTTC.